The 13 T cell receptor beta chains presented below share a single source sample, sequenced in a study of blood T cell repertoires in COVID-19. TCRdb's copy holds only in-frame clones and misses some; the assay was immunoSEQ multiplex PCR. The repertoire holds approximately 260,000 clones, roughly 88% seen once, with more than 1% in the top ten. Material for sequencing was PBMCs or T cells enriched from blood (not recorded which). These receptors all stem from a woman in her forties with acute COVID-19.

The chain employs TRBV2 and TRBJ2-1, with TRBD2 identical over 10 bases. The CDR3 is 13 residues long. Germline V lookup: CDR1 SNHLY, CDR2 FYNNEI. J lost 8 bases, V lost 7 bases, and 5 bases had no gene match. CDR3 sequence reads: CASNGLAGDEQFF. The CDR3 bases are TGTGCCAGCAACGGGCTAGCGGGAGATGAGCAGTTCTTC.

This rearrangement joins TRBV25-1 to TRBJ2-6, with D possibly matching TRBD2 (5 bases). V shed 2 bases and J shed 0 bases, with 8 bases lying between them. The CDR3 totals 16 residues. CDR1 and CDR2 (germline): MGHDK, SYGVNS. The CDR3 here is CASSEGEYSGANVLTF. CDR3 sequence (DNA): TGTGCCAGCAGTGAAGGGGAGTACTCTGGGGCCAACGTCCTGACTTTC. Full variable domain (remainder filled in from reference TRBV25-1 and TRBJ2-6): EADIYQTPRYLVIGTGKKITLECSQTMGHDKMYWYQQDPGMELHLIHYSYGVNSTEKGDLSSESTVSRIRTEHFPLTLESARPSHTSQYLCASSEGEYSGANVLTFGAGSRLTVL.

The chain recombines TRBV27 with TRBJ1-4; the D gene is possibly TRBD1 (5 bases). The germline V gene has CDR1 MNHEY and CDR2 SMNVEV (reference sequence). The CDR3 length is 14 residues. The V end was cut by 4 bases, the J end by 8 bases, with 14 bases between. The CDR3 is CASSSAGGWEKLFF. CDR3 DNA sequence: TGTGCCAGCAGTTCGGCGGGGGGGTGGGAAAAACTGTTTTTT.

V is TRBV19 and J is TRBJ1-2; TRBD1 is a possible D gene (5 bases). This CDR3 region has 14 residues. CDR1 and CDR2 from the germline V gene are LNHDA and SQIVND (reference sequence). Trimming stripped 5 bases from V and 3 bases from J, with 13 bases between. The CDR3 loop is CASSSQGVDYGYTF. CDR3 in DNA: TGTGCCAGTAGTTCTCAGGGCGTCGACTATGGCTACACCTTC.

V and J are TRBV3-1 (or the pseudogene TRBV3-2) and TRBJ2-1; no reliable D call. CDR3 length: 13 amino acids. Germline-derived CDR1 and CDR2 are LGHDT and YNNKEL (reference sequence). The ends were cut back, 1 base at V and 6 bases at J, with 7 bases in the middle. CDR3 DNA: TGTGCCAGCAGCCAAGGATGGCTCAATGAGCAGTTCTTC. Translation gives CASSQGWLNEQFF.

The V gene is TRBV14, the J gene TRBJ2-1; 7 positions agree with TRBD2. The length of the CDR3 is 13 residues. After removal of 4 bases from V and 8 bases from J, the junction contained 5 bases not matched to a gene. Germline values: CDR1 SGHDN, CDR2 FVKESK. CDR3 nucleotides: TGTGCCAGCAGCCTGAGGCGGGAGTATGAGCAGTTCTTC. It specifies CASSLRREYEQFF.

The table lists this clone with a few counts. The CDR3 sequence is CASSQGLGQGLSGNQPQHF. CDR3 bases: TGTGCCAGCAGCCAAGGGTTGGGACAGGGGTTGAGCGGCAATCAGCCCCAGCATTTT. The chain carries TRBV4-2 and TRBJ1-5; 10 bases are shared with TRBD1. V lost 1 base, J lost 2 bases, and 11 bases stayed unmatched. The CDR3 has 19 residues. Germline lookup yields CDR1 LGHNA and CDR2 YNFKEQ.

This chain links TRBV27 with TRBJ1-1; tentative D call: TRBD1 (6 bases). Trimming left V 7 bases short and J 1 base short, with 7 bases between. CDR1 and CDR2 (germline): MNHEY, SMNVEV (reference sequence). CDR3 length equals 12 residues. CDR3 amino acids: CASKTGNTEAFF. The CDR3 DNA is TGTGCCAGCAAGACAGGGAACACTGAAGCTTTCTTT.

The CDR3 region is CASSQGGDTEKLFF. CDR3 coding DNA: TGTGCCAGCAGCCAAGGAGGGGACACTGAAAAACTGTTTTTT. The V call is TRBV3-1 (or the pseudogene TRBV3-2), the J call TRBJ1-4, with a weak D call TRBD1 (6 bases). The germline V and J ends were trimmed by 1 base and 7 bases, with 10 bases remaining between them. The CDR3 spans 14 residues. Per the germline V gene, CDR1 is LGHDT and CDR2 is YNNKEL (reference sequence).

The V gene is TRBV5-1, the J gene TRBJ1-5; D possibly corresponds to TRBD1 (5 bases). Trimming took 1 base from V and 6 from J, leaving 11 bases between them. CDR1 and CDR2 (germline): SGHRS, YFSETQ. This CDR3 comprises 14 residues. Here the CDR3 reads CASSLSGLSQPQHF. The CDR3 region has the DNA TGCGCCAGCAGCTTGTCAGGGTTGAGTCAGCCCCAGCATTTT.

J is TRBJ2-1 and V is TRBV7-2; a weak D match, TRBD2 (5 bases). Trimming removed 4 bases at V and 4 bases at J, with 14 bases between. This CDR3 is built from 15 residues. In germline, CDR1 is SGHTA, CDR2 FQGNSA. CDR3 loop: CASSSAADQYNEQFF. CDR3 in DNA: TGTGCCAGCAGCTCCGCAGCGGATCAATACAATGAGCAGTTCTTC.

The J gene is TRBJ1-2, the V gene TRBV30, with 7 positions matching TRBD1. The CDR3 length is 14 residues. CDR1 and CDR2 from the germline V gene are GTSNPN and SVGIG (reference sequence). The trim removed 3 bases at V and 2 bases at J, leaving 6 bases unmatched. The CDR3 DNA sequence: TGTGCCTGGAGGGCAGGGGGTTTAAACTATGGCTACACCTTC. Translating gives CAWRAGGLNYGYTF. The variable domain in full, with the rest retrieved from reference TRBV30 and TRBJ1-2, is SQTIHQWPATLVQPVGSPLSLECTVEGTSNPNLYWYRQAAGRGLQLLFYSVGIGQISSEVPQNLSASRPQDRQFILSSKKLLLSDSGFYLCAWRAGGLNYGYTFGSGTRLTVV.

The CDR3 reads CASSLGASEGEQYF. CDR3 in DNA: TGTGCCAGCAGCTTAGGGGCTAGCGAGGGGGAGCAGTACTTC. The chain recombines TRBV7-9 with TRBJ2-7; TRBD2 might be the D (6 bases). Germline values: CDR1 SEHNR, CDR2 FQNEAQ (reference sequence). The length of the CDR3 is 14 residues. Trimming took 1 base from V and 7 from J, leaving 14 bases between them.